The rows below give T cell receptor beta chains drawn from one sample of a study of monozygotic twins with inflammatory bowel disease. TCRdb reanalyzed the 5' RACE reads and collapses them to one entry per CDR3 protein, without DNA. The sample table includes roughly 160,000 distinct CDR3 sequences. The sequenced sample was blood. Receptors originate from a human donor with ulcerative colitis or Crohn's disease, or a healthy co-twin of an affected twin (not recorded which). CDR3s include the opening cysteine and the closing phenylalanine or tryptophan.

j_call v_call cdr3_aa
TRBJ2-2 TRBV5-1 CASSLGETGELFF
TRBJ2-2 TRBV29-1 CSALQGANTGELFF
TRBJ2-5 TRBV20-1 CSAPLRGRGETQYF
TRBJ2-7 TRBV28 CASTGLAGVNEQYF
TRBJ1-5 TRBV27 CASSSGTLGHQPQHF
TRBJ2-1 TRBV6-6 CASSSISRDEQFF
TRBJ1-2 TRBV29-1 CSVEAGRDGYTF
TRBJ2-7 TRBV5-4 CASSLSGGEYEQYF
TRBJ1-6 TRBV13 CASSLGGGRSPLHF
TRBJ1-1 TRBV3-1 CASSSRTGTNTEAFF
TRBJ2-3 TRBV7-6 CASSGTSVSTDTQYF
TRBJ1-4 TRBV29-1 CSVVITGTGVREKLFF
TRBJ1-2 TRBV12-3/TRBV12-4 CASRSGWKDYGYTF
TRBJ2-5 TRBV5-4 CASSLHRGDSETQYF
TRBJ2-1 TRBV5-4 CASSLAAGGPYNEQFF
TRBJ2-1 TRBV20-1 CSALGETSGGVLYNEQFF
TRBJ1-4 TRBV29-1 CSVRGTDNEKLFF
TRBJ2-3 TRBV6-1 CASSDGLAGNTDTQYF
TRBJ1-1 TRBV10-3 CAITRGQNTEAFF
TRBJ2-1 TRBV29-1 CSVPTGGTDEQFF
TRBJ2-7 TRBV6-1 CASRRRITGDYEQYF
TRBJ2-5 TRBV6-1 CASTSLPGGHGQETQYF
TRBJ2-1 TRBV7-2 CASRLAGTRYNEQFF
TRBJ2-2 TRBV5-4 CASSLGRTLNTGELFF
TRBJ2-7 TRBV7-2 CASSAQGYSYEQYF
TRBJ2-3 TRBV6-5 CASSYPGGGADTQYF
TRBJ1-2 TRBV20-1 CSARDGISYGYTF
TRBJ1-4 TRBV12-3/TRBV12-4 CASGGPNEKLFF
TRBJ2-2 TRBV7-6 CASSVDRGEITGELFF
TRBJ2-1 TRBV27 CASSSGLAGGHEQFF
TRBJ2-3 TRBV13 CASSLAGGPLNTQYF
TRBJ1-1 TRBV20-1 CSVRGLGGGAFF
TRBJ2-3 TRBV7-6 CASSPRGGGSTDTQYF
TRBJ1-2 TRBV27 CASRGGGGYTF
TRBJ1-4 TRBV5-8 CASSPEYADEKLFF
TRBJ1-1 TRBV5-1 CASSLQDGSTEAFF
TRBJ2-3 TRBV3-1 CASSPIPGDTQYF
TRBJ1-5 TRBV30 CAWSQAPPNQPQHF
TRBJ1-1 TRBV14 CASRPRAVNTESFF
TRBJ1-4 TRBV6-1 CASRGFNEKLFF
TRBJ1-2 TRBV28 CASSLSGSLGGYTF
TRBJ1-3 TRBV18 CAIFGQISGNTIYF
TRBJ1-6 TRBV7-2 CASSSSGRGHNSPLHF
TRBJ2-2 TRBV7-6 CASRTGGSGELFF
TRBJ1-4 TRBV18 CASSLDINEKLFF
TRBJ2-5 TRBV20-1 CSARDGRRVETQYF
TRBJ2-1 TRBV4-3 CASSQNGQAYNEQFF